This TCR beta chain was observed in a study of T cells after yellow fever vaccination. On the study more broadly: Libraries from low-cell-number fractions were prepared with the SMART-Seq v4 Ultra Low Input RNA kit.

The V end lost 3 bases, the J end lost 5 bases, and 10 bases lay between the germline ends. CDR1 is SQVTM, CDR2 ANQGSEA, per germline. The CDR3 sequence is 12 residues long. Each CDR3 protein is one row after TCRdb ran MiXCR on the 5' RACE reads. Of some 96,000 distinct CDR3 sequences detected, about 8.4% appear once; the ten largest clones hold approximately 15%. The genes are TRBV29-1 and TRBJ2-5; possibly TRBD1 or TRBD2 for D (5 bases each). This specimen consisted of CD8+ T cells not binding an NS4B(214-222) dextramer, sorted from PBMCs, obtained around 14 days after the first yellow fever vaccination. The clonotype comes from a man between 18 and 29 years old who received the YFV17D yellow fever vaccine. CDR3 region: CSVDEGLETQYF. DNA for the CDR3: TGCAGCGTTGACGAGGGGCTGGAGACCCAGTACTTC.